The 26 T cell receptor beta chains given below trace back to one sample, sequenced in a study of blood T cell repertoires in COVID-19. Sequenced by immunoSEQ multiplex PCR; TCRdb stores in-frame clones only, minus some. The sample lists 120,000 or so clones; around 90% were seen once. Sequencing used peripheral blood. All receptors come from a human donor in a cohort sampled during active COVID-19.

The count of this clone is one. The CDR3 DNA sequence: TGTGCCAGCAGTTTATCCACAGGGGGCTACGGGAGTGCCTATGGCTACACCTTC. Its translation is CASSLSTGGYGSAYGYTF. The chain joins TRBV27 to TRBJ1-2; 9 bases are shared with TRBD1. Trimming removed 0 bases from V and 4 bases from J; junction bases left unmatched: 12. CDR3 length equals 18 residues. CDR1 MNHEY and CDR2 SMNVEV come from the germline V gene (reference sequence).

This clone was detected only a few times. The J gene is TRBJ2-7, the V gene TRBV10-3, with 8 positions matching TRBD2. The V gene end was trimmed by 6 bases and the J gene end by 3 bases; junction bases not matched to a gene: 7. CDR1 is ENHRY, CDR2 SYGVKD, per germline. This CDR3 is 14 amino acids long. CDR3 region: CAISSTSANYEQYF. The CDR3, as DNA: TGTGCCATCAGCTCGACTAGCGCTAACTACGAGCAGTACTTC.

V gene TRBV27 combines with J gene TRBJ2-3; D unclear. The CDR3 has 16 amino acids. V was shortened by 5 bases and J by 3 bases, with 18 bases between the two germline ends. Germline values: CDR1 MNHEY, CDR2 SMNVEV (reference sequence). The CDR3 DNA reads as TGTGCCAGCAGTCGCATTTCCCACTCCGGGACAGATACGCAGTATTTT. Protein product: CASSRISHSGTDTQYF.

This chain joins TRBV3-1 (or the pseudogene TRBV3-2) and TRBJ2-2; D gene unclear. The CDR3 totals 14 residues. Germline assignment: CDR1 LGHDT and CDR2 YNNKEL (reference sequence). Trimming pared 1 base from V and 5 bases from J, leaving 8 bases between. The CDR3 loop is CASSQVGPTGELFF. The CDR3 DNA reads TGTGCCAGCAGCCAAGTTGGCCCTACCGGGGAGCTGTTTTTT.

The chain recombines TRBV25-1 with TRBJ1-1; 9 bases line up with TRBD1. The J segment lost 11 bases and the V segment lost 4 bases, leaving 8 bases of the junction unmatched. The germline V gene encodes CDR1 MGHDK and CDR2 SYGVNS. CDR3 length: 13 amino acids. The CDR3 DNA reads as TGTGCCAGCAGTGCGACAGGGGGTTTGAAGGCTTTCTTT. Translating it yields CASSATGGLKAFF.

The V and J genes are TRBV24-1 and TRBJ1-2; TRBD1 agrees at 9 bases. J lost 3 bases, V lost 5 bases, and 3 bases had no gene match. Germline-derived CDR1 and CDR2 are KGHDR and SFDVKD. The length of the CDR3 is 14 residues. This CDR3 reads CATSGGTGHYGYTF. DNA for the CDR3: TGTGCCACCAGTGGGGGGACAGGGCACTATGGCTACACCTTC.

The chain recombines TRBV27 with TRBJ1-1; D is uncertain. Trimming cost V 0 bases and J 1 base, with 9 bases left between them. Germline assignment: CDR1 MNHEY and CDR2 SMNVEV (reference sequence). The CDR3 length is 15 residues. CDR3 sequence reads: CASSLSGRSNTEAFF. The CDR3, as DNA: TGTGCCAGCAGTTTATCCGGCAGGTCGAACACTGAAGCTTTCTTT.

The rearrangement links TRBV19 to TRBJ2-1; D possibly corresponds to TRBD2 (7 bases). The V gene's germline CDR1 is LNHDA and CDR2 SQIVND (reference sequence). Trimming removed 2 bases at V and 6 bases at J, with 11 bases between. The CDR3 is made up of 14 amino acids. The CDR3 region is CASSIRGASNEQFF. In DNA, the CDR3 is TGTGCCAGTAGTATACGGGGGGCGTCCAATGAGCAGTTCTTC.

For the CDR3, the DNA is TGTGCCAGCAGTCGGGACTACCCGAACACTGAAGCTTTCTTT. This translates into CASSRDYPNTEAFF. This chain links TRBV2 with TRBJ1-1; TRBD1 might be the D (5 bases). The V gene lost 5 bases and the J gene lost 1 base, with 11 bases spanning the gap. The CDR3 has 14 amino acids. CDR1 and CDR2 (germline): SNHLY, FYNNEI. The whole variable domain, remainder taken from reference TRBV2 and TRBJ1-1, is EPEVTQTPSHQVTQMGQEVILRCVPISNHLYFYWYRQILGQKVEFLVSFYNNEISEKSEIFDDQFSVERPDGSNFTLKIRSTKLEDSAMYFCASSRDYPNTEAFFGQGTRLTVV.

V and J are TRBV5-1 and TRBJ2-2; tentatively, D is TRBD1 (7 bases). Per germline, CDR1 SGHRS and CDR2 YFSETQ. V was clipped by 4 bases and J by 6 bases, with 13 bases between them. CDR3 length: 14 residues. The CDR3 is CASSAGGHSGELFF. CDR3 coding DNA: TGCGCCAGCAGCGCAGGGGGGCATTCCGGGGAGCTGTTTTTT.

In this sample, this clone turned up a few times. This sequence joins TRBV29-1 and TRBJ1-1; D may be TRBD1 (5 bases). This CDR3 is built from 12 residues. In germline, CDR1 is SQVTM, CDR2 ANQGSEA. Trimming shortened V by 7 bases and J by 4 bases, and 13 bases separated the two germline ends. This chain's CDR3 is CSAVQGGTEAFF. The CDR3 DNA sequence: TGCAGCGCCGTTCAGGGAGGCACTGAAGCTTTCTTT.

The genes are TRBV2 and TRBJ1-1, with 9 bases fitting TRBD1. This CDR3 spans 15 amino acids. Germline values: CDR1 SNHLY, CDR2 FYNNEI. Trimming cost V 8 bases and J 5 bases; bases outside gene matches: 12. The CDR3 DNA reads as TGTGCCAGCCAATACTTGACAGGGGGAGGTACTGAAGCTTTCTTT. It encodes CASQYLTGGGTEAFF.

J is TRBJ2-1 and V is TRBV15; the D gene is possibly TRBD1 (6 bases). V lost 0 bases and J lost 8, with 8 bases in between. Germline CDR1 LNHNV, CDR2 YYDKDF (reference sequence). The CDR3 extends over 13 amino acids. DNA of the CDR3: TGTGCCACCAGCAGAGAGTACAGGGATGAGCAGTTCTTC. Encoded protein: CATSREYRDEQFF.

The DNA of the CDR3 is TGCGCCAGCACCCAGGGGTTCCAAGAGACCCAGTACTTC. This sequence encodes CASTQGFQETQYF. The chain employs TRBV5-1 and TRBJ2-5, with D possibly being TRBD1 (6 bases). CDR1 SGHRS and CDR2 YFSETQ come from the germline V gene. Deletions cut 6 bases from V and 1 base from J, with 10 bases between. This CDR3 comprises 13 residues.

The chain employs TRBV28 and TRBJ2-2; 8 nucleotides line up with TRBD2. The V gene end was trimmed by 4 bases and the J gene end by 2 bases; junction bases not matched to a gene: 12. In germline, CDR1 is MDHEN, CDR2 SYDVKM. This CDR3 has 18 residues. The CDR3 protein is CASSSRYMAGGNTGELFF. The CDR3 DNA is TGTGCCAGCAGTTCGCGTTACATGGCGGGAGGAAACACCGGGGAGCTGTTTTTT.

V and J are TRBV10-1 and TRBJ2-7; no firm D call. CDR1 and CDR2 from the germline V gene are WNHNN and SYGVQD (reference sequence). Trimming removed 2 bases at V and 7 bases at J, with 15 bases between. The CDR3 spans 14 residues. CDR3 in amino acids: CASSERGKSGEQYF. Here the CDR3 DNA reads TGCGCCAGCAGTGAGCGAGGCAAATCTGGGGAGCAGTACTTC.

The J gene is TRBJ2-1, the V gene TRBV5-4, with TRBD1 matching over 7 bases. With V trimmed by 4 bases and J by 4 bases, 8 bases remained unmatched. CDR3 length: 15 amino acids. CDR1 and CDR2 from the germline V gene are SGHNT and YYREEE (reference sequence). As DNA, the CDR3 is TGTGCCAGCAGCCCCGGGACAGAGGGATACAATGAGCAGTTCTTC. This translates into CASSPGTEGYNEQFF.

This clone was detected once. The chain has TRBV11-2 and TRBJ2-3, with TRBD2 matching 7 bases. The CDR3 runs to 14 residues. Germline V gene sequence: CDR1 SGHAT, CDR2 FQNNGV. Trimming cost V 5 bases and J 7 bases; bases outside gene matches: 9. In DNA form, the CDR3 reads TGTGCCAGCAGCCCCGGGACTACCATAAATACGCAGTATTTT. This encodes CASSPGTTINTQYF. Complete variable domain (other parts from reference TRBV11-2 and TRBJ2-3): EAGVAQSPRYKIIEKRQSVAFWCNPISGHATLYWYQQILGQGPKLLIQFQNNGVVDDSQLPKDRFSAERLKGVDSTLKIQPAKLEDSAVYLCASSPGTTINTQYFGPGTRLTVL.

A single count supports this clone. The CDR3 reads CASALIGTSGFYVGNEQFF. CDR3 in DNA: TGTGCTAGTGCCCTAATCGGGACTAGCGGTTTTTATGTGGGCAATGAGCAGTTCTTC. V gene TRBV12-5 combines with J gene TRBJ2-1; the match to TRBD2 covers 11 bases. The CDR3 has 19 amino acids. Germline V gene sequence: CDR1 LGHNT, CDR2 FRNRAP. The V and J ends lost 7 bases and 6 bases, in that order; junction bases with no gene match: 20.

This chain uses TRBV29-1 with TRBJ1-1, with 8 nucleotides matching TRBD1. The CDR3 contains 12 residues. J lost 4 bases, V lost 7 bases, and 5 bases had no gene match. In germline, CDR1 is SQVTM, CDR2 ANQGSEA. CDR3 region: CSGVTGGTEAFF. The CDR3 DNA reads TGCAGCGGGGTTACAGGGGGCACTGAAGCTTTCTTT.

This clone was observed once. The chain employs TRBV6-5 and TRBJ1-1; no clear D gene. Germline-derived CDR1 and CDR2 are MNHEY and SVGAGI. This CDR3 contains 13 residues. Trimming took off 4 bases at V and 1 base at J, with 7 bases between the two ends. The CDR3 loop reads CASSFGRNTEAFF. The CDR3 DNA follows: TGTGCCAGCAGTTTCGGTAGGAACACTGAAGCTTTCTTT.

This chain links TRBV19 with TRBJ2-7; TRBD2 aligns across 8 bases. The V segment lost 9 bases and the J segment 4 bases; nucleotides outside the gene matches: 14. The CDR3 is 15 amino acids. CDR1 is LNHDA and CDR2 is SQIVND in the germline V gene (reference sequence). Here the CDR3 DNA reads TGTGCCAGAAGAGGGTGCATAGCGGGACCTTACGAGCAGTACTTC. This encodes CARRGCIAGPYEQYF.

The chain links TRBV27 to TRBJ2-3; D may be TRBD2 (5 bases). The CDR3 spans 16 residues. Trimming removed 2 bases from V and 2 bases from J, with 14 bases in between. CDR1 is MNHEY and CDR2 is SMNVEV in the germline V gene (reference sequence). The CDR3 loop is CASSLNPLAPTDTQYF. The CDR3 DNA reads TGTGCCAGCAGTTTAAACCCCCTAGCTCCCACAGATACGCAGTATTTT.

In regard to this clone: This sample also contains other DNA sequences that code for the same CDR3. The CDR3 sequence is CASSRLAGNTGELFF. For the CDR3, the DNA is TGTGCCAGCAGCCGACTAGCGGGAAACACCGGGGAGCTGTTTTTT. V is TRBV11-2 and J is TRBJ2-2; 11 nucleotides agree with TRBD2. The length of the CDR3 is 15 residues. Trimming cost V 5 bases and J 2 bases; bases outside gene matches: 1. Germline CDR1 is SGHAT and CDR2 is FQNNGV.

The chain links TRBV21-1 to TRBJ1-1. TRBV21-1 constitutes a pseudogene. This CDR3 region has 14 residues. The CDR3 nucleotides read TGTGCCAGCAGCAAAGAGATCGGAGTCACTGAAGCTTTCTTT. Translated, it gives CASSKEIGVTEAFF.

This clone has just a few counts. The chain carries TRBV11-2 and TRBJ2-2, with 8 bases lining up with TRBD1. The CDR3 is 16 amino acids. The germline V gene encodes CDR1 SGHAT and CDR2 FQNNGV. V lost 5 bases, J lost 5 bases, and 10 bases stayed unmatched. CDR3 sequence: CASSTTYRGRTGELFF. In DNA, the CDR3 is TGTGCCAGCAGCACCACCTACAGGGGGAGGACCGGGGAGCTGTTTTTT.